The 5 T cell receptor beta chains given below trace back to one sample, sequenced in a study of cytomegalovirus exposure and HLA in healthy donors. It was with 60 Vbeta and 13 Jbeta primers that the PCR ran. Method: immunoSEQ multiplex PCR; TCRdb's copy keeps in-frame clones and lacks some. Among over 75,000 clones listed, 82% were seen once. The material sequenced was PBMCs. The receptors were sampled from a man aged 25-45 years in good health and CMV-seropositive.

The chain has TRBV5-1 and TRBJ2-2; 7 bases align to TRBD1. CDR3 length equals 15 residues. Germline V CDR1 and CDR2: SGHRS, YFSETQ. The V and J ends lost 4 bases and 1 base, in that order; junction bases with no gene match: 4. The chain's CDR3 is CASSPRDRNTGELFF. CDR3 nucleotide sequence: TGCGCCAGCAGCCCCCGGGACAGGAACACCGGGGAGCTGTTTTTT.

This clone was detected a few times. This chain's CDR3 is CASLPMEVANQPQHF. DNA of the CDR3: TGTGCCAGCTTACCAATGGAGGTAGCTAATCAGCCCCAGCATTTT. The V call is TRBV6-1, the J call TRBJ1-5; D remains ambiguous. Germline V CDR1 and CDR2: MNHNS, SASEGT. Trimming cost V 8 bases and J 4 bases, with 18 bases left between them. This CDR3 has 15 amino acids.

The rearrangement joins TRBV15 to TRBJ2-7; TRBD1 agrees at 7 bases. CDR3 length: 14 amino acids. The V gene's germline CDR1 is LNHNV and CDR2 YYDKDF (reference sequence). V was clipped by 4 bases and J by 6 bases; unmatched bases: 9. CDR3 bases: TGTGCCACCAGCACGCGAGGGGGCCTCCGCGAGCAGTACTTC. It codes for CATSTRGGLREQYF.

This clone showed up just a few times. The chain is built from TRBV5-1 and TRBJ1-1; maybe TRBD1 (6 bases). Trimming removed 1 base at V and 4 bases at J, with 11 bases between. CDR3 length equals 14 residues. CDR1 SGHRS and CDR2 YFSETQ come from the germline V gene. In nucleotides, the CDR3 is TGCGCCAGCAGCTTGACAGGGATGGGCACTGAAGCTTTCTTT. Translating it yields CASSLTGMGTEAFF.

The chain is built from TRBV29-1 and TRBJ2-7; a possible D gene is TRBD2 (6 bases). The germline gives CDR1 SQVTM, CDR2 ANQGSEA. The length of the CDR3 is 12 residues. V was clipped by 7 bases and J by 5 bases, with 15 bases between them. As DNA, the CDR3 is TGCAGCGCCGGACGGGAGAGGGACGAGCAGTACTTC. It specifies CSAGRERDEQYF.